This T cell receptor beta chain was documented in a study of response to subunit inactivated influenza vaccine. CDR3 length: 15 residues. The germline V gene has CDR1 KGHSH and CDR2 LQKENI. Trimming removed 7 bases from V and 7 bases from J; junction bases left unmatched: 15. TCRdb reprocessed the RT-PCR reads with MiXCR, giving one entry per CDR3 protein. The sample has a few hundred thousand distinct CDR3 sequences; about 15% are singletons. Overall study findings and caveats: The authors offered the suggestion that each seasonal influenza vaccination recruits few new T cells.

As to this clonotype: The antigen remains unidentified.

The sample here was PBMCs from blood, taken 12 days after vaccination. This sequence was found in a man over 45 who received an inactivated influenza vaccine. The chain uses TRBV18 and TRBJ1-1, with 7 bases identical to TRBD1. The CDR3 sequence is CASLGQGGWNGEAFF. The CDR3 coding sequence is TGTGCCAGCTTAGGGCAGGGGGGCTGGAATGGTGAAGCTTTCTTT.